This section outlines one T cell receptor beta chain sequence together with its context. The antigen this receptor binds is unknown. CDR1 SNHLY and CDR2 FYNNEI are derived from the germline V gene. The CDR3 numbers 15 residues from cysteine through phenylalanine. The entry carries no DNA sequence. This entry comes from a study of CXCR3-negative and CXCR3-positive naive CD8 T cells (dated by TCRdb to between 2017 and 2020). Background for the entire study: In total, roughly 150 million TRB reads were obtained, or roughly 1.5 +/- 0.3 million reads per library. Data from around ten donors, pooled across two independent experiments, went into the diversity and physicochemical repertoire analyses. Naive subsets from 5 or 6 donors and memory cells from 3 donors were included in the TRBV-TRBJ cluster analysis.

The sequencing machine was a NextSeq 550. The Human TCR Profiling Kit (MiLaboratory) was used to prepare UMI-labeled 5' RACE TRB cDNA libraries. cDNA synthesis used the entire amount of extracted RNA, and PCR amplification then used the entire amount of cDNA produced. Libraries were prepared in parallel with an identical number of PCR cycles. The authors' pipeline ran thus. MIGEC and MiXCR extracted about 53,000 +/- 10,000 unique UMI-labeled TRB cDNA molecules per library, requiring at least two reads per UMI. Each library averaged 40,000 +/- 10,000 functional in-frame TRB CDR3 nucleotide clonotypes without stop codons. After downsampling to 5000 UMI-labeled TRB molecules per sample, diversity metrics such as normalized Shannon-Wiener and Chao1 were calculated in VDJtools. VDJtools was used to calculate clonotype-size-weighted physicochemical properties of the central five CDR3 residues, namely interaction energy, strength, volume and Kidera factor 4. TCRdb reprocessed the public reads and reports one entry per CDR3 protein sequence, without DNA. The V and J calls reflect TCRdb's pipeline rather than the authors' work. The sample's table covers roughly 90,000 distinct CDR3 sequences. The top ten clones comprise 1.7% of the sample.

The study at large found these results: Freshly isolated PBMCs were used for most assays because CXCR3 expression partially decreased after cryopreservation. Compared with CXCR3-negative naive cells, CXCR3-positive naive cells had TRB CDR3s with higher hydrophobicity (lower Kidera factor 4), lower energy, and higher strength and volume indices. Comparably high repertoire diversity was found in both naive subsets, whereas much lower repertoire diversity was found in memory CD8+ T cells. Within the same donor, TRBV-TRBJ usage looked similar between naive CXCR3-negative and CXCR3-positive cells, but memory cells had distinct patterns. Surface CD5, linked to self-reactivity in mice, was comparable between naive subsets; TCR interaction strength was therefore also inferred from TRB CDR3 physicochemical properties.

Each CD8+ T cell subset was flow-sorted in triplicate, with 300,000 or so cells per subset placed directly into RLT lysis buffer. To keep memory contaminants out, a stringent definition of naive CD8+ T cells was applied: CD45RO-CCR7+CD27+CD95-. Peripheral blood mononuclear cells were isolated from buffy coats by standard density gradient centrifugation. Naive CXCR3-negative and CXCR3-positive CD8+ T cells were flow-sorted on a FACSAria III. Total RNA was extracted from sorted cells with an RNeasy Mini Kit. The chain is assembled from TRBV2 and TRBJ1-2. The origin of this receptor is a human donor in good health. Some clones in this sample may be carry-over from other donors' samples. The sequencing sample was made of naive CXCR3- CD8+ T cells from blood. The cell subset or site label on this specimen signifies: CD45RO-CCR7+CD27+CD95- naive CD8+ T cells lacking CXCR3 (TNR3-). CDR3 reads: CASSEVLGSNYGYTF.